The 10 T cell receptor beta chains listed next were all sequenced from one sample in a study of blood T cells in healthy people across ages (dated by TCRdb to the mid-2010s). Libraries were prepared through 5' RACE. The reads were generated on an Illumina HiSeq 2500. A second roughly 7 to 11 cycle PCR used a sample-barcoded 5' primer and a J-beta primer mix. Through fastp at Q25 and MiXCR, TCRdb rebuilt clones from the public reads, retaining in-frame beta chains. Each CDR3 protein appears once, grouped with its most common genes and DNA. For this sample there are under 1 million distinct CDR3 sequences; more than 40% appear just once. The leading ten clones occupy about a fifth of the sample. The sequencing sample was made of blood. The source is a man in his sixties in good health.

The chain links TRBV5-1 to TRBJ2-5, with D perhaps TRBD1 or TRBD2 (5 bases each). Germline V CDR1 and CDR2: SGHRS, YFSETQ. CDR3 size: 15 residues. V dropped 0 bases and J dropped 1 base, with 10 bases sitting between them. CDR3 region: CASSLDGGIQETQYF. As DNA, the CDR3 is TGCGCCAGCAGCTTGGATGGGGGTATCCAAGAGACCCAGTACTTC. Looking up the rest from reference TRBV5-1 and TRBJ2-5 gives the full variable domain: KAGVTQTPRYLIKTRGQQVTLSCSPISGHRSVSWYQQTPGQGLQFLFEYFSETQRNKGNFPGRFSGRQFSNSRSEMNVSTLELGDSALYLCASSLDGGIQETQYFGPGTRLLVL.

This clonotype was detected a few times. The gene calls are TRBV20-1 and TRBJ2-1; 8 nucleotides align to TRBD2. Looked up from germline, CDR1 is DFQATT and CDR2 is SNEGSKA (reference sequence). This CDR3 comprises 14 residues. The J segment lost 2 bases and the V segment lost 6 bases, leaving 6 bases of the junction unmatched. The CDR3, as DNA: TGCAGTGCAAACGGGGGGGCGGCCTACAATGAGCAGTTCTTC. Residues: CSANGGAAYNEQFF.

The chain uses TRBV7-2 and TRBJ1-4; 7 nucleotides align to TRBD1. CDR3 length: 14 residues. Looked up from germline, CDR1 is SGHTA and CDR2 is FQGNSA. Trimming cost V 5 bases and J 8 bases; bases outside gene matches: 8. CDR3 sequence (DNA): TGTGCCAGCAGCCTGGACAGGTGGGGAGAAAAACTGTTTTTT. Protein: CASSLDRWGEKLFF.

The CDR3 sequence: CSARDYRSETQYF. The CDR3 DNA follows: TGCAGTGCCCGGGACTACCGCAGTGAGACCCAGTACTTC. The chain is built from TRBV20-1 and TRBJ2-5, with TRBD2 matching over 7 bases. The CDR3 runs 13 residues. V lost 6 bases and J lost 5; bases outside the gene matches: 9. Germline CDR1 reads DFQATT; CDR2 reads SNEGSKA (reference sequence).

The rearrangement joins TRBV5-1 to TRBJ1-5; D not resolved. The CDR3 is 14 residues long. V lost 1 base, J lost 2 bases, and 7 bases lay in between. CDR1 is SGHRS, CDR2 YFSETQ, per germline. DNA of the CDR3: TGCGCCAGCAGCTTGCTTGGGGGCAATCAGCCCCAGCATTTT. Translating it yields CASSLLGGNQPQHF.

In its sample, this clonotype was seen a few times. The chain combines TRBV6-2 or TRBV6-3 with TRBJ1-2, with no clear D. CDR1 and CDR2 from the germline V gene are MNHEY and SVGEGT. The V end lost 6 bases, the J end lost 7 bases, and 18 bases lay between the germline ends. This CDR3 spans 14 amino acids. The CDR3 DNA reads TGTGCCAGCAGCCACAAAGTGACCCGACTTGGCTACACCTTC. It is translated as CASSHKVTRLGYTF.

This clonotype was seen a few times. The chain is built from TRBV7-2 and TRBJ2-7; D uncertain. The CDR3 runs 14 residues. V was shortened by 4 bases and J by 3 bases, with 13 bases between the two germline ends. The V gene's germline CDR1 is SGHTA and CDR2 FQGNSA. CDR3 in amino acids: CASSSLRNNYEQYF. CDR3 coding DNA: TGTGCCAGCAGCTCCCTCAGAAATAACTACGAGCAGTACTTC.

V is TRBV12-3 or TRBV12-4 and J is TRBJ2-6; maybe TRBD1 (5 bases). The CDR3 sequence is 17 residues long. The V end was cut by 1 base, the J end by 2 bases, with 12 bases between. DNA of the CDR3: TGTGCCAGCAGTTTAGGGGCAGGGATAACTGGGGCCAACGTCCTGACTTTC. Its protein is CASSLGAGITGANVLTF.

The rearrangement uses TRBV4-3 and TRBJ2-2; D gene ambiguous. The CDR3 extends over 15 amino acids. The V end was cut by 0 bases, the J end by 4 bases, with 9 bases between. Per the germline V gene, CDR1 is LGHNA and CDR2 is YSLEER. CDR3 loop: CASSQEGLGTGELFF. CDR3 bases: TGCGCCAGCAGCCAAGAAGGGCTCGGCACCGGGGAGCTGTTTTTT.

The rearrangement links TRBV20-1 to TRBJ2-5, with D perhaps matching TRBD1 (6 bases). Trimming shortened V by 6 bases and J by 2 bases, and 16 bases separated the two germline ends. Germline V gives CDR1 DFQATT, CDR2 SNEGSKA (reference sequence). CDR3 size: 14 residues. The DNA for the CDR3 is TGCAGTGCCAAGGGGGACAACACGCAAGAGACCCAGTACTTC. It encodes CSAKGDNTQETQYF.